This is a list of T cell receptor beta chains from one sample in a study of T-cell memory formation after mild COVID-19. A single record per CDR3 protein comes from TCRdb applying MiXCR to the 5' RACE reads. This table holds tens of thousands of distinct CDR3 sequences, 7.7% found once. Material: PBMCs or a T cell subset sorted from them (not recorded which). These receptors were obtained from a man aged 18 to 30 who had mild COVID-19 (a few samples of this study predate the infection). Cell type and time point are not known. CDR3s include the opening cysteine and the closing phenylalanine or tryptophan. The D gene is left open where the match is weak. Not every row has a clone size; where given, it reads once, few, many or a size class.

size: -
D: -
V: TRBV6-5
J: TRBJ1-6
DNA: TGTGCCAGCACCAGGACCGGTACCTATAATTCACCCCTCCACTTT
CDR3: CASTRTGTYNSPLHF

size: -
D: -
V: TRBV5-6
J: TRBJ2-1
DNA: TGTGCCAGCAGCTTTGACAACTACAATGAGCAGTTCTTC
CDR3: CASSFDNYNEQFF

size: many
D: -
V: TRBV6-7
J: TRBJ1-6
DNA: TGTGCCAGCAGTTACTGGCATGAAATCCACTTT
CDR3: CASSYWHEIHF

size: many
D: -
V: TRBV28
J: TRBJ1-1
DNA: TGTGCCAGCAGTTTGAAACAGTACACTGAAGCTTTCTTT
CDR3: CASSLKQYTEAFF

size: few
D: -
V: TRBV4-2
J: TRBJ1-4
DNA: TGTGCCAGCAGCCAAGATTACCGGGGCGGGAGTGAAAAACTGTTTTTT
CDR3: CASSQDYRGGSEKLFF

size: many
D: TRBD2
V: TRBV6-5
J: TRBJ2-2
DNA: TGTGCCAGCAGTTCGAGCGGGGCCTATTTCGGGGAGCTGTTTTTT
CDR3: CASSSSGAYFGELFF

size: many
D: TRBD2
V: TRBV12-3/TRBV12-4
J: TRBJ2-3
DNA: TGTGCCAGCAGGGGGGGGGGAGTAGGCACAGATACGCAGTATTTT
CDR3: CASRGGGVGTDTQYF

size: -
D: TRBD2
V: TRBV12-3/TRBV12-4
J: TRBJ2-1
DNA: TGTGCCAGCAGTCCAACCGTAGCGGGATCCTACAATGAGCAGTTCTTC
CDR3: CASSPTVAGSYNEQFF

size: many
D: -
V: TRBV12-3/TRBV12-4
J: TRBJ1-5
DNA: TGTGCCAGCAGTTTTATGGGACAATCCTTCGATCAGCCCCAGCATTTT
CDR3: CASSFMGQSFDQPQHF

size: many
D: TRBD2
V: TRBV9
J: TRBJ2-1
DNA: TGTGCCAGCAGCGTAGTATCAGCGGGGAGGCAGTTCTTC
CDR3: CASSVVSAGRQFF

size: many
D: -
V: TRBV20-1
J: TRBJ1-1
DNA: TGCAGTGCTAGCTCCTCGGGCCGGAACACTGAAGCTTTCTTT
CDR3: CSASSSGRNTEAFF

size: many
D: -
V: TRBV7-7
J: TRBJ2-3
DNA: TGTGCTAGCAGCCCGGGGGGCTCAGATACGCAGTATTTT
CDR3: CASSPGGSDTQYF

size: few
D: -
V: TRBV9
J: TRBJ1-2
DNA: TGTGCCAGCAGCGTTGATGGGGTGGCTAGTTATGGCTACACCTTC
CDR3: CASSVDGVASYGYTF

size: many
D: -
V: TRBV7-2
J: TRBJ2-3
DNA: TGTGCCAGCAGCTTAGGGCCGGGGGCAGATACGCAGTATTTT
CDR3: CASSLGPGADTQYF

size: few
D: -
V: TRBV18
J: TRBJ1-1
DNA: TGTGCCAGCTCACCATTTAGTACGAACACTGAAGCTTTCTTT
CDR3: CASSPFSTNTEAFF

size: many
D: -
V: TRBV7-3
J: TRBJ2-5
DNA: TGTGCCAGCAGCTTAGGCTATTGGGGAACAGAGACCCAGTACTTC
CDR3: CASSLGYWGTETQYF

size: many
D: -
V: TRBV4-2
J: TRBJ2-3
DNA: TGTGCCAGCAGCCAAGGCTTGACACATGGAAACTCAGATACGCAGTATTTT
CDR3: CASSQGLTHGNSDTQYF

size: few
D: TRBD1
V: TRBV15
J: TRBJ2-1
DNA: TGTGCCACCAGCAGAGATTCAGGGGGCCTCTACAATGAGCAGTTCTTC
CDR3: CATSRDSGGLYNEQFF

size: many
D: -
V: TRBV30
J: TRBJ1-1
DNA: TGTGCCTGGAGTGTTAACAGGGCGCGGACTGAAGCTTTCTTT
CDR3: CAWSVNRARTEAFF

size: many
D: -
V: TRBV5-4
J: TRBJ2-3
DNA: TGTGCCAGCAGGATCGGACAGATTAGCACAGATACGCAGTATTTT
CDR3: CASRIGQISTDTQYF

size: many
D: -
V: TRBV12-3/TRBV12-4
J: TRBJ1-1
DNA: TGTGCCAGCAGTTTTGGTGGGACGGTAAACACTGAAGCTTTCTTT
CDR3: CASSFGGTVNTEAFF

size: many
D: TRBD1
V: TRBV28
J: TRBJ1-4
DNA: TGTGCCAGCAGAACAGGGGGCGCGTTTGAAAAACTGTTTTTT
CDR3: CASRTGGAFEKLFF

size: -
D: -
V: TRBV4-2
J: TRBJ2-7
DNA: TGTGCCAGCAGACCGGGCAGCGGTAGCGACGAGCAGTACTTC
CDR3: CASRPGSGSDEQYF

size: many
D: -
V: TRBV12-3/TRBV12-4
J: TRBJ2-5
DNA: TGTGCCAGCAGTTTAGAGACTCCTCAAGAGACCCAGTACTTC
CDR3: CASSLETPQETQYF

size: many
D: -
V: TRBV20-1
J: TRBJ2-5
DNA: TGCAGTGCTAGGGACTACTACCAAGAGACCCAGTACTTC
CDR3: CSARDYYQETQYF

size: many
D: TRBD1
V: TRBV20-1
J: TRBJ1-6
DNA: TGCAGTGCTAGGACAGGGGGAAGCGGACGTTCACCCCTCCACTTT
CDR3: CSARTGGSGRSPLHF

size: many
D: TRBD2
V: TRBV20-1
J: TRBJ2-3
DNA: TGCAGTGCTCCTAGCGGGGGGGCCTCAGATACGCAGTATTTT
CDR3: CSAPSGGASDTQYF

size: many
D: TRBD2
V: TRBV4-2
J: TRBJ2-1
DNA: TGTGCCAGCAGCCAAGATATACTAGCGGGGGGGCTTAACAGGGAGCAGTTCTTC
CDR3: CASSQDILAGGLNREQFF

size: many
D: TRBD1
V: TRBV7-2
J: TRBJ2-5
DNA: TGTGCCAGCAGCTTCGACAGGGCCCAAGAGACCCAGTACTTC
CDR3: CASSFDRAQETQYF

size: few
D: -
V: TRBV2
J: TRBJ2-4
DNA: TGTGCCAGCAGTGGTGGAGGGCTAGGAAACATTCAGTACTTC
CDR3: CASSGGGLGNIQYF

size: -
D: -
V: TRBV9
J: TRBJ2-6
DNA: TGTGCCAGCAGCGTCCGGGGCGGGGCCAACGTCCTGACTTTC
CDR3: CASSVRGGANVLTF

size: few
D: TRBD1
V: TRBV18
J: TRBJ2-2
DNA: TGTGCCAGCTCACCACCGGACAGGGCATTAATCGGGGAGCTGTTTTTT
CDR3: CASSPPDRALIGELFF

size: many
D: -
V: TRBV9
J: TRBJ2-5
DNA: TGTGCCAGCAACCGGAGGGCCGGGTTCAGTGAGACCCAGTACTTC
CDR3: CASNRRAGFSETQYF

size: many
D: -
V: TRBV6-6
J: TRBJ1-1
DNA: TGTGCCAGCAGTTATGTGCCTGACACTGAAGCTTTCTTT
CDR3: CASSYVPDTEAFF

size: many
D: TRBD1
V: TRBV6-5
J: TRBJ2-1
DNA: TGTGCCAGCACTTCCCGCCCGACAGGGGGTTCTGAGCAGTTCTTC
CDR3: CASTSRPTGGSEQFF

size: few
D: TRBD2
V: TRBV5-1
J: TRBJ2-3
DNA: TGCGCCAGCAGCGACTTAGCGGGGGGCGCTAGCACAGATACGCAGTATTTT
CDR3: CASSDLAGGASTDTQYF

size: -
D: -
V: TRBV7-9
J: TRBJ1-5
DNA: TGTGCCAGCAGCACGGGACTGAGCAATCAGCCCCAGCATTTT
CDR3: CASSTGLSNQPQHF

size: -
D: -
V: TRBV24-1
J: TRBJ2-7
DNA: TGTGCCACCAGCAGGTCCACCACCTACGAGCAGTACTTC
CDR3: CATSRSTTYEQYF

size: many
D: -
V: TRBV25-1
J: TRBJ1-2
DNA: TGTGCCAGCAGTGAATATCAAAATGGCGGGAGAAAGTACGGCTACACCTTC
CDR3: CASSEYQNGGRKYGYTF

size: many
D: -
V: TRBV5-1
J: TRBJ2-7
DNA: TGCGCCAGCAGCTGGGGCCAGGCCGTGCCCGAGCAGTACTTC
CDR3: CASSWGQAVPEQYF

size: many
D: -
V: TRBV6-4
J: TRBJ2-2
DNA: TGTGCCAGCAGCCAGGGGTCCGGGGAGCTGTTTTTT
CDR3: CASSQGSGELFF

size: many
D: -
V: TRBV7-2
J: TRBJ1-6
DNA: TGTGCCAGCAGCTTAAATTACGGGACGGCAAATTCACCCCTCCACTTT
CDR3: CASSLNYGTANSPLHF

size: many
D: -
V: TRBV27
J: TRBJ2-2
DNA: TGTGCCAGCAAGGTAGCGCAGGCCTTCACCGGGGAGCTGTTTTTT
CDR3: CASKVAQAFTGELFF